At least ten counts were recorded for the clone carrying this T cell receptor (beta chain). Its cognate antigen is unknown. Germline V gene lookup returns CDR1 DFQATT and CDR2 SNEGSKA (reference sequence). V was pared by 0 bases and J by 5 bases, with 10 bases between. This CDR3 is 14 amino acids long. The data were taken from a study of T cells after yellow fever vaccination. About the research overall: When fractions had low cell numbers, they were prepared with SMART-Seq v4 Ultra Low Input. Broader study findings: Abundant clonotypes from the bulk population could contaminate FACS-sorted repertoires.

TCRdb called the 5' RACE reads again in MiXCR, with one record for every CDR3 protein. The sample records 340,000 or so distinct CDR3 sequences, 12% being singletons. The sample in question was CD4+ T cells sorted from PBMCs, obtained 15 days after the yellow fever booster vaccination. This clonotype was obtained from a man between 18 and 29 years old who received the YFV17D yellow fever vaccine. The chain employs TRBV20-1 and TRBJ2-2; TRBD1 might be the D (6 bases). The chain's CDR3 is CSARDPRGTGELFF. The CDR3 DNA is TGCAGTGCTAGAGATCCCAGGGGAACCGGGGAGCTGTTTTTT.